Below, 17 T cell receptor beta chains from the same sample are listed, as sequenced in a study of cytomegalovirus exposure and HLA in healthy donors. PCR used 60 Vbeta primers and 13 Jbeta primers. Profiled with immunoSEQ multiplex PCR; TCRdb holds only in-frame clones, not every one. Among about 150,000 clones, roughly 83% were seen once, and the ten largest hold 0.38%. Sequenced sample: PBMCs. All receptors come from a boy younger than 10 in good health and CMV-seronegative.

This chain connects TRBV5-1 to TRBJ2-1, with 8 bases identical to TRBD1. Germline assignment: CDR1 SGHRS and CDR2 YFSETQ. J lost 7 bases, V lost 4 bases, and 13 bases had no gene match. This CDR3 is 16 amino acids long. The CDR3 sequence is CASSDGQGRGENEQFF. The CDR3 DNA follows: TGCGCCAGCAGCGACGGACAGGGACGAGGAGAAAATGAGCAGTTCTTC.

This chain connects TRBV5-1 to TRBJ2-3; D may be TRBD2 (7 bases). Trimming removed 3 bases at V and 0 bases at J, with 17 bases between. The germline CDR1 and CDR2 sequences are SGHRS and YFSETQ. The CDR3 spans 17 residues. The CDR3, as DNA: TGCGCCAGCAGCTACACAGGGACTACGGGGAGCACAGATACGCAGTATTTT. Protein product: CASSYTGTTGSTDTQYF.

V is TRBV5-1 and J is TRBJ2-3; 8 positions agree with TRBD1. Germline V CDR1 and CDR2: SGHRS, YFSETQ. Losses at the gene ends were 2 bases for V and 4 bases for J; bases not matched to a gene: 6. This CDR3 is built from 15 residues. CDR3 region: CASSLSDRVADTQYF. CDR3 coding DNA: TGCGCCAGCAGCTTATCGGACAGGGTAGCAGATACGCAGTATTTT.

The V and J genes are TRBV19 and TRBJ2-7; perhaps TRBD1 as D (6 bases). Germline V gives CDR1 LNHDA, CDR2 SQIVND (reference sequence). The CDR3 covers 16 residues. Trimming cost V 3 bases and J 7 bases, with 22 bases left between them. The CDR3 spells CASSMIGQLEGLEQYF. The CDR3 DNA reads as TGTGCCAGTAGTATGATTGGACAGCTAGAAGGATTAGAGCAGTACTTC.

The J gene is TRBJ1-2, the V gene TRBV1. TRBV1 is a pseudogene. The CDR3 runs 16 residues. The DNA for the CDR3 is TGCACCAGCAGCCCCCAGCACTATATCGCGTGCTATGGCTACACCTTC. This translates into CTSSPQHYIACYGYTF.

The chain has TRBV18 and TRBJ2-1; 12 nucleotides line up with TRBD2. Germline CDR1 is KGHSH and CDR2 is LQKENI. V gave up 4 bases and J gave up 5 bases; unmatched junction bases: 6. The CDR3 contains 16 residues. The CDR3 is CASSLRLAGVNNEQFF. CDR3 coding DNA: TGTGCCAGCTCACTTCGACTAGCGGGAGTTAACAATGAGCAGTTCTTC.

The J gene is TRBJ1-2, the V gene TRBV29-1, with a possible D match to TRBD1 (6 bases). Trimming pared 3 bases from V and 4 bases from J, leaving 9 bases between. The CDR3 consists of 12 residues. CDR1 SQVTM and CDR2 ANQGSEA come from the germline V gene. The CDR3 loop is CSVDRGAYGYTF. The CDR3 bases are TGCAGCGTTGACAGGGGAGCCTATGGCTACACCTTC.

The chain has TRBV27 and TRBJ1-5; 9 nucleotides match TRBD1. V lost 5 bases and J lost 0; bases outside the gene matches: 5. Germline V gives CDR1 MNHEY, CDR2 SMNVEV (reference sequence). The CDR3 is made up of 16 amino acids. In DNA, the CDR3 is TGTGCCAGCAGTACCCACAGGGGGCTTAGCAATCAGCCCCAGCATTTT. This gives the protein CASSTHRGLSNQPQHF.

The rearrangement links TRBV11-2 to TRBJ2-7; 8 bases map to TRBD2. In germline, CDR1 is SGHAT, CDR2 FQNNGV. V lost 1 base and J lost 0; bases outside the gene matches: 2. The CDR3 has 15 amino acids. The CDR3 DNA reads as TGTGCCAGCAGCTTAGGGCTAGCGGGCTCCTACGAGCAGTACTTC. It yields the protein CASSLGLAGSYEQYF.

This clone is a singleton in its sample. The rearrangement links TRBV7-2 to TRBJ1-2, with TRBD1 matching 9 bases. Germline CDR1 and CDR2: SGHTA and FQGNSA. This CDR3 has 15 residues. Trimming removed 3 bases from V and 6 bases from J; junction bases left unmatched: 8. The CDR3 sequence: CASSFTQGQGHGYTF. The DNA for the CDR3 is TGTGCCAGCAGCTTTACCCAGGGACAGGGACATGGCTACACCTTC.

The J gene is TRBJ2-6, the V gene TRBV11-1; 9 positions match TRBD1. This CDR3 spans 19 amino acids. Per the germline V gene, CDR1 is SGHAT and CDR2 is FQDESV (reference sequence). V dropped 3 bases and J dropped 0; count of bases not matched to a gene: 9. The chain's CDR3 is CASSLKAGQGASGANVLTF. Here the CDR3 DNA reads TGTGCCAGCAGCTTGAAGGCGGGACAGGGAGCCTCTGGGGCCAACGTCCTGACTTTC.

The chain employs TRBV2 and TRBJ1-2; D unresolved. The germline V and J ends were trimmed by 2 bases and 6 bases, with 7 bases remaining between them. CDR3 length equals 12 residues. CDR1 is SNHLY, CDR2 FYNNEI, per germline. The CDR3 sequence is CASSEYADGYTF. The CDR3 DNA is TGTGCCAGCAGTGAATATGCGGATGGCTACACCTTC.

The V gene is TRBV10-3, the J gene TRBJ2-5, with no clear D. Germline lookup yields CDR1 ENHRY and CDR2 SYGVKD. The CDR3 has 13 residues. The ends were cut back, 10 bases at V and 2 bases at J, with 14 bases in the middle. The CDR3 here is CATASPTQETQYF. CDR3 coding DNA: TGTGCCACCGCATCACCCACACAAGAGACCCAGTACTTC.

Here the CDR3 reads CASSEGDRYEQYF. CDR3 nucleotide sequence: TGTGCCAGCAGTGAAGGGGACAGGTACGAGCAGTACTTC. V gene TRBV6-1 combines with J gene TRBJ2-7; 8 nucleotides align to TRBD1. Unmatched junction bases numbered 0, after V lost 1 base and J lost 4 bases. This CDR3 region has 13 residues. The germline V gene has CDR1 MNHNS and CDR2 SASEGT.

The rearrangement links TRBV28 to TRBJ1-1, with TRBD1 matching 7 bases. The CDR3 is made up of 17 amino acids. V lost 0 bases to trimming and J lost 1 base; unmatched junction nucleotides: 8. Germline V gene sequence: CDR1 MDHEN, CDR2 SYDVKM. The CDR3 region has the DNA TGTGCCAGCAGTTTATGGGAGTCAGGGGGTAGGAACACTGAAGCTTTCTTT. The encoded protein is CASSLWESGGRNTEAFF.

The chain combines TRBV25-1 with TRBJ1-5; perhaps TRBD1 as D (6 bases). Germline CDR1 MGHDK, CDR2 SYGVNS. Trimming stripped 8 bases from V and 1 base from J, with 12 bases between. This CDR3 comprises 14 residues. In DNA form, the CDR3 reads TGTGCCAGCTGGGGGGGCAGAAGCAATCAGCCCCAGCATTTT. Protein: CASWGGRSNQPQHF.

V gene TRBV9 combines with J gene TRBJ2-6; the D gene is possibly TRBD2 (6 bases). CDR3 length equals 15 residues. Germline V gene sequence: CDR1 SGDLS, CDR2 YYNGEE. V was pared by 2 bases and J by 3 bases, with 9 bases between. The CDR3 loop is CASSVTGDGANVLTF. For the CDR3, the DNA is TGTGCCAGCAGCGTTACGGGGGATGGGGCCAACGTCCTGACTTTC.